Listed here are 14 T cell receptor beta chains from one sample, sequenced in a study of T cell responses to AZD1222 COVID-19 vaccine. Assay used: immunoSEQ multiplex PCR; TCRdb lists only in-frame clones, some missing. The sample holds some 150,000 clones, around 91% seen once. The source was peripheral blood, collected on day 0 of AZD1222 vaccination. The receptors come from an adult in good health.

The rearrangement joins TRBV10-3 to TRBJ1-2; possible D gene TRBD1, 6 bases. The CDR3 sequence is 15 residues long. Germline V gene data show CDR1 as ENHRY and CDR2 as SYGVKD. V lost 1 base and J lost 4, with 13 bases in between. CDR3 DNA sequence: TGTGCCATCAGTGAGTGGGGGGCAGGAGGCTATGGCTACACCTTC. Translation: CAISEWGAGGYGYTF.

The gene calls are TRBV9 and TRBJ1-3; 7 bases align to TRBD1. There are 16 residues in the CDR3. Germline CDR1 is SGDLS and CDR2 is YYNGEE. The V segment lost 7 bases and the J segment 0 bases; nucleotides outside the gene matches: 10. This CDR3 is CASAPHTGASGNTIYF. The CDR3 DNA reads TGTGCCAGCGCTCCCCACACAGGGGCCTCTGGAAACACCATATATTTT.

CDR3 sequence: CASSQEAPGGRAFDEQFF. CDR3 DNA sequence: TGTGCCAGCAGCCAAGAAGCTCCCGGTGGGAGGGCCTTCGATGAGCAGTTCTTC. This chain joins TRBV3-1 (or the pseudogene TRBV3-2) and TRBJ2-1, with 7 bases lining up with TRBD2. The junction had 16 bases not matched to a gene; V was cut back by 0 bases and J by 8 bases. Germline CDR1 and CDR2: LGHDT and YNNKEL (reference sequence). The CDR3 has 18 amino acids.

The V gene is TRBV5-1, the J gene TRBJ1-6; perhaps TRBD1 as D (5 bases). Trimming left V 7 bases short and J 0 bases short, with 11 bases between. The germline CDR1 and CDR2 sequences are SGHRS and YFSETQ. This CDR3 spans 15 amino acids. DNA for the CDR3: TGCGCCAGCGCGGGGGGGAGCTCCTATAATTCACCCCTCCACTTT. Translation gives CASAGGSSYNSPLHF.

The chain carries TRBV19 and TRBJ1-2; possible D gene TRBD1, 5 bases. The CDR3 length is 16 residues. Germline CDR1 LNHDA, CDR2 SQIVND (reference sequence). Trimming shortened V by 4 bases and J by 2 bases, and 17 bases separated the two germline ends. The CDR3 sequence is CASSKPAGNVNYGYTF. The CDR3 DNA sequence: TGTGCCAGTAGTAAACCTGCAGGGAATGTGAACTATGGCTACACCTTC.

The V gene is TRBV28, the J gene TRBJ1-3, with D possibly matching TRBD1 (6 bases). Per germline, CDR1 MDHEN and CDR2 SYDVKM. The V gene lost 6 bases and the J gene lost 4 bases, with 13 bases spanning the gap. CDR3 length equals 14 residues. The CDR3 spells CASSPTGAGNTIYF. DNA of the CDR3: TGTGCCAGCAGCCCGACAGGAGCCGGAAACACCATATATTTT.

CDR3 in amino acids: CASISQGAVAFF. The CDR3 coding sequence is TGTGCCAGCATCTCCCAGGGCGCGGTGGCTTTCTTT. This chain joins TRBV6-5 and TRBJ1-1, with D possibly being TRBD1 (5 bases). Trimming took off 7 bases at V and 11 bases at J, with 17 bases between the two ends. The CDR3 runs 12 residues. CDR1 and CDR2 (germline): MNHEY, SVGAGI.

The chain combines TRBV24-1 with TRBJ2-7, with D perhaps matching TRBD1 or TRBD2 (5 bases each). Trimming shortened V by 1 base and J by 8 bases, and 11 bases separated the two germline ends. The CDR3 runs 13 residues. Germline values: CDR1 KGHDR, CDR2 SFDVKD. CDR3 protein: CATSDFNEGKQYF. Here the CDR3 DNA reads TGTGCCACCAGTGATTTTAATGAGGGGAAGCAGTACTTC.

The V gene is TRBV6-2 or TRBV6-3, the J gene TRBJ2-7; 7 bases map to TRBD2. V lost 1 base, J lost 0 bases, and 0 bases stayed unmatched. The CDR3 length is 14 residues. Germline lookup yields CDR1 MNHEY and CDR2 SVGEGT. CDR3 DNA: TGTGCCAGCAGTTACTGGGAGGGCTCCTACGAGCAGTACTTC. Protein: CASSYWEGSYEQYF.

The chain links TRBV5-6 to TRBJ2-3; perhaps D is TRBD1 or TRBD2 (6 bases each). Between the trimmed V and J ends, which lost 4 bases and 2 bases, there was a span of 14 bases. This CDR3 spans 15 amino acids. Germline loops: CDR1 SGHDT, CDR2 YYEEEE. The CDR3 spells CASSTNPGATDTQYF. Written as DNA, the CDR3 is TGTGCCAGCAGCACGAACCCGGGGGCCACAGATACGCAGTATTTT.

This clone was seen a single time. The CDR3 sequence: CASSPGLMETQYF. The CDR3 DNA reads as TGTGCCAGCAGCCCGGGACTCATGGAGACCCAGTACTTC. The chain links TRBV9 to TRBJ2-5; D is perhaps TRBD2 (6 bases). This CDR3 has 13 residues. Looked up from germline, CDR1 is SGDLS and CDR2 is YYNGEE. The V end was cut by 4 bases, the J end by 5 bases, with 12 bases between.

J is TRBJ1-6 and V is TRBV19; maybe TRBD1 (5 bases). The CDR3 is made up of 14 amino acids. Per germline, CDR1 LNHDA and CDR2 SQIVND (reference sequence). V was trimmed by 5 bases and J by 7 bases, leaving 12 bases between them. As DNA, the CDR3 is TGTGCCAGTAGTGGGCAGGGAGGCAATTCACCCCTCCACTTT. It specifies CASSGQGGNSPLHF.

The chain employs TRBV6-6 and TRBJ1-1; D gene unclear. Germline V lookup: CDR1 MNHNY, CDR2 SVGAGI (reference sequence). Trimming took off 2 bases at V and 7 bases at J, with 5 bases between the two ends. The CDR3 is 11 amino acids. As DNA, the CDR3 is TGTGCCAGCAGTTACCCCGGTGAAGCTTTCTTT. This sequence encodes CASSYPGEAFF.

The J gene is TRBJ2-5, the V gene TRBV5-1; the D is unclear. The CDR3 spans 15 residues. Trimming took 0 bases from V and 4 from J, leaving 13 bases between them. CDR1 is SGHRS and CDR2 is YFSETQ in the germline V gene. CDR3 sequence (DNA): TGCGCCAGCAGCTTGGGTCTTTCGAGGCGAGAGACCCAGTACTTC. Protein sequence: CASSLGLSRRETQYF. Using reference TRBV5-1 and TRBJ2-5 for the parts outside the CDR3, the full variable domain is KAGVTQTPRYLIKTRGQQVTLSCSPISGHRSVSWYQQTPGQGLQFLFEYFSETQRNKGNFPGRFSGRQFSNSRSEMNVSTLELGDSALYLCASSLGLSRRETQYFGPGTRLLVL.